This T cell receptor (beta chain) was captured by sequencing in a study of cytomegalovirus exposure and HLA in healthy donors. For this clone: As yet, its antigen is unknown.

Primers included in the PCR were 60 Vbeta and 13 Jbeta primers. This table comes from immunoSEQ multiplex PCR, and its TCRdb copy is limited to in-frame clones, with some not included. The sample has 95,000 to 150,000 clones, more than 60% seen once. Study-wide results and limits: Cytomegalovirus status was reportedly diagnosed by the classifier with high sensitivity and specificity. In most subjects, TCR beta sequences reportedly gave accurate predictions of HLA-A and HLA-B alleles. Analyzed later, association rates of TCRs varied across HLA loci, with DRB1 most and HLA-C fewest. Most TCR beta V segments were productive about 90% or about 30% of the time in an earlier analysis.

V shed 3 bases and J shed 7 bases, with 8 bases lying between them. Per the germline V gene, CDR1 is MDHEN and CDR2 is SYDVKM. The CDR3 length is 12 residues. This receptor was taken from a woman between 40 and 50 years old in good health and CMV-seronegative. The rearrangement links TRBV28 to TRBJ2-3; D remains ambiguous. Sequences were obtained from PBMCs. The CDR3 sequence: CASSFRRNTQYF. CDR3 in DNA: TGTGCCAGCAGTTTCCGGCGGAATACGCAGTATTTT.